The next 4 T cell receptor beta chains were all read from a single sample in a study of blood T cells in healthy people across ages. PCR was performed a second time for about 7 to 12 cycles using a sample-barcoded 5' primer and a J-beta primer mix. TCRdb reprocessed the 5' RACE reads via MiXCR and lists one record per CDR3 protein. The data show roughly 800,000 distinct CDR3 sequences, with about three fifths seen just once and about 20% held by the top ten. The source material was blood. The receptors were sampled from a young man in good health.

The chain couples TRBV7-2 to TRBJ1-4; unclear D gene. CDR3 length: 14 residues. Germline CDR1 is SGHTA and CDR2 is FQGNSA. Deletions cut 5 bases from V and 8 bases from J, with 15 bases between. The CDR3 loop reads CASSPRRAGEKLFF. DNA for the CDR3: TGTGCCAGCAGCCCTCGGAGGGCCGGGGAAAAACTGTTTTTT.

In this sample, this clonotype turned up a few times. The chain carries TRBV4-3 and TRBJ2-1, with 12 bases identical to TRBD2. J was trimmed by 0 bases and V by 2 bases; bases with no gene match: 5. CDR3 size: 18 residues. Germline V gene sequence: CDR1 LGHNA, CDR2 YSLEER. The CDR3 region has the DNA TGCGCCAGCAGCCAAAACGAGGGACTAGCGGGCTCCTACAATGAGCAGTTCTTC. It yields the protein CASSQNEGLAGSYNEQFF.

This clonotype showed up just a few times. The chain employs TRBV7-2 and TRBJ2-6; TRBD2 matches 7 bases. The CDR3 is made up of 17 amino acids. Germline V gene data show CDR1 as SGHTA and CDR2 as FQGNSA. V lost 2 bases to trimming and J lost 2 bases; unmatched junction nucleotides: 6. The CDR3 sequence: CASSLSGEGTGANVLTF. As DNA, the CDR3 is TGTGCCAGCAGCTTAAGCGGGGAAGGGACTGGGGCCAACGTCCTGACTTTC.

This clonotype was observed a single time. This chain uses TRBV20-1 with TRBJ2-7; TRBD1 matches at 8 bases. This CDR3 has 14 amino acids. CDR1 is DFQATT, CDR2 SNEGSKA, per germline (reference sequence). Germline trimming cut 3 bases from V and 6 bases from J; bases unmatched to any gene: 10. The CDR3 protein is CSASSETGTGEQYF. Written as DNA, the CDR3 is TGCAGTGCTAGCTCCGAGACAGGGACAGGCGAGCAGTACTTC.